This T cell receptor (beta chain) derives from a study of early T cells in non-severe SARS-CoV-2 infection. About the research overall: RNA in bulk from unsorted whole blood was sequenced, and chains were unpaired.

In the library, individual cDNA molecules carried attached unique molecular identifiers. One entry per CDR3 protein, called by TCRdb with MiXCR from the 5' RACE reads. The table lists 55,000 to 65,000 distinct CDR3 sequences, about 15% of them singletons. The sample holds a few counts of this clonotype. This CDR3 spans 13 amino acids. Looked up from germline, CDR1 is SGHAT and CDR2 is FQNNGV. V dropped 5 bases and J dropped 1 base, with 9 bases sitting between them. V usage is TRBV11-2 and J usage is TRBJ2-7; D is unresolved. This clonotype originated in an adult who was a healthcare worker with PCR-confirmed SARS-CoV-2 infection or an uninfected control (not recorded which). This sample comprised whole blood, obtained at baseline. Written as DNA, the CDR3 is TGTGCCAGCAGCCGCCCAGATTCCTACGAGCAGTACTTC. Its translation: CASSRPDSYEQYF.